Shown below are 26 T cell receptor beta chains from a single sample sequenced in a study of OX40 agonist ivuxolimab in advanced cancers. Sequencing was performed with immunoSEQ multiplex PCR; in TCRdb, only in-frame clones are kept and a portion is missing. The sample comprises approximately 58,000 clones, 82% of which are singletons, and over 1.1% rests with the top ten. Sequenced here: CD4+ or CD8+ T cells sorted from blood, sampled in a trial of the OX40 agonist ivuxolimab. These receptors originate from an adult with an advanced solid tumor such as melanoma, head and neck, liver or kidney cancer.

The chain employs TRBV7-8 and TRBJ2-7; D is undetermined. This CDR3 spans 15 amino acids. Trimming left V 0 bases short and J 1 base short, with 10 bases between. In germline, CDR1 is SGHVS, CDR2 FQNEAQ. The DNA of the CDR3 is TGTGCCAGCAGCTTAGCTGGTCCTCAATCCTACGAGCAGTACTTC. Protein: CASSLAGPQSYEQYF.

The rearrangement uses TRBV2 and TRBJ1-5; D not resolved. The CDR3 spans 16 residues. V was shortened by 7 bases and J by 3 bases, with 19 bases between the two germline ends. CDR1 is SNHLY, CDR2 FYNNEI, per germline. The CDR3 here is CASNGGLLTSNQPQHF. The CDR3 DNA sequence: TGTGCCAGCAATGGAGGGCTACTAACATCCAATCAGCCCCAGCATTTT. The complete variable domain, with remaining parts taken from reference TRBV2 and TRBJ1-5, reads EPEVTQTPSHQVTQMGQEVILRCVPISNHLYFYWYRQILGQKVEFLVSFYNNEISEKSEIFDDQFSVERPDGSNFTLKIRSTKLEDSAMYFCASNGGLLTSNQPQHFGDGTRLSIL.

The chain joins TRBV14 to TRBJ1-2; D is unclear. This CDR3 spans 13 amino acids. Trimming removed 0 bases from V and 2 bases from J, with 4 bases in between. Germline V gene data show CDR1 as SGHDN and CDR2 as FVKESK. The CDR3 spells CASSQERNYGYTF. In DNA form, the CDR3 reads TGTGCCAGCAGCCAAGAGAGAAACTATGGCTACACCTTC.

The chain combines TRBV7-9 with TRBJ2-5; the D gene is possibly TRBD2 (5 bases). The CDR3 consists of 12 residues. Trimming removed 9 bases from V and 3 bases from J, with 11 bases in between. The germline CDR1 and CDR2 sequences are SEHNR and FQNEAQ (reference sequence). The CDR3 reads CASHEGEETQYF. The CDR3 nucleotides read TGTGCCAGTCATGAGGGAGAAGAGACCCAGTACTTC. The full variable domain, rest sourced from reference TRBV7-9 and TRBJ2-5, is DTGVSQNPRHKITKRGQNVTFRCDPISEHNRLYWYRQTLGQGPEFLTYFQNEAQLEKSRLLSDRFSAERPKGSFSTLEIQRTEQGDSAMYLCASHEGEETQYFGPGTRLLVL.

The rearrangement joins TRBV18 to TRBJ2-3; TRBD2 agrees at 8 bases. Trimming cost V 6 bases and J 1 base; bases outside gene matches: 6. The germline gives CDR1 KGHSH, CDR2 LQKENI. CDR3 length equals 15 residues. CDR3 nucleotide sequence: TGTGCCAGCTCGTTGACTAGCGCGGGCACAGATACGCAGTATTTT. Translating it yields CASSLTSAGTDTQYF.

The J gene is TRBJ2-2, the V gene TRBV7-6; D not resolved. Trimming removed 4 bases at V and 1 base at J, with 7 bases between. The CDR3 contains 14 residues. Per the germline V gene, CDR1 is SGHVS and CDR2 is FNYEAQ. The CDR3 nucleotides are TGTGCCAGCAGCTCTAGTGTGAACACCGGGGAGCTGTTTTTT. This codes for CASSSSVNTGELFF.

The chain couples TRBV7-2 to TRBJ1-2, with 11 bases aligning to TRBD1. CDR1 and CDR2 from the germline V gene are SGHTA and FQGNSA. The CDR3 covers 16 residues. Unmatched junction bases numbered 9, after V lost 1 base and J lost 8 bases. The CDR3 DNA reads as TGTGCCAGCAGCTTAGGGACAGGGGGCGTAATGTCAGGCTACACCTTC. This encodes CASSLGTGGVMSGYTF.

The chain joins TRBV7-2 to TRBJ2-5; D is unclear. The germline gives CDR1 SGHTA, CDR2 FQGNSA. The CDR3 loop spans 12 amino acids. V was trimmed by 2 bases and J by 5 bases, leaving 6 bases between them. The CDR3 region is CASSLWAETQYF. In nucleotides, the CDR3 is TGTGCCAGCAGCTTATGGGCGGAGACCCAGTACTTC.

The chain couples TRBV19 to TRBJ1-2; D uncertain. Trimming took 4 bases from V and 4 from J, leaving 10 bases between them. Germline V gene data show CDR1 as LNHDA and CDR2 as SQIVND (reference sequence). The CDR3 is 13 residues long. The CDR3 sequence: CASSTPALYGYTF. The CDR3 coding sequence is TGTGCCAGTAGTACGCCAGCCCTCTATGGCTACACCTTC.

The chain links TRBV6-6 to TRBJ1-6; D is unresolved. V was shortened by 2 bases and J by 13 bases, with 3 bases between the two germline ends. CDR1 is MNHNY, CDR2 SVGAGI, per germline (reference sequence). The CDR3 sequence is 10 residues long. The CDR3 reads CASSYPPLHF. The CDR3 DNA is TGTGCCAGCAGTTACCCCCCCCTCCACTTT.

The chain has TRBV12-5 and TRBJ2-5, with 7 bases aligning to TRBD1. This CDR3 has 14 amino acids. The junction had 9 bases not matched to a gene; V was cut back by 6 bases and J by 5 bases. Germline V gene data show CDR1 as LGHNT and CDR2 as FRNRAP. The CDR3 coding sequence is TGTGCTAGTGGCACAGGGGTAGTTGCGGAGACCCAGTACTTC. Translated, it gives CASGTGVVAETQYF.

The rearrangement links TRBV5-1 to TRBJ2-1; 13 nucleotides line up with TRBD2. The CDR3 is 16 residues long. Losses at the gene ends were 4 bases for V and 6 bases for J; bases not matched to a gene: 7. CDR1 is SGHRS and CDR2 is YFSETQ in the germline V gene. For the CDR3, the DNA is TGCGCCAGCAGCACCCGGACTAGCGGGAGTGGCAATGAGCAGTTCTTC. It translates to CASSTRTSGSGNEQFF.

The J gene is TRBJ2-5, the V gene TRBV5-5; 10 bases fit TRBD1. CDR3 length: 14 residues. Trimming at V came to 0 bases and at J to 10 bases, leaving 6 bases not matched to a gene. CDR1 and CDR2 (germline): SGHKS, YYEKEE (reference sequence). The CDR3 sequence: CASSLASGQGNQYF. The CDR3 coding sequence is TGTGCCAGCAGCTTGGCGTCGGGACAGGGGAACCAGTACTTC.

The rearrangement links TRBV6-1 to TRBJ2-1, with 8 nucleotides matching TRBD1. V lost 2 bases and J lost 4; bases outside the gene matches: 4. The V gene's germline CDR1 is MNHNS and CDR2 SASEGT. The CDR3 runs to 15 residues. CDR3 protein: CASSEQGASYNEQFF. CDR3 coding DNA: TGTGCCAGCAGTGAACAGGGGGCATCATACAATGAGCAGTTCTTC.

The rearrangement links TRBV14 to TRBJ1-1; TRBD1 is a possible D gene (6 bases). V lost 8 bases to trimming and J lost 3 bases, with 16 bases between them. The germline V gene has CDR1 SGHDN and CDR2 FVKESK. The CDR3 has 14 amino acids. The CDR3, as DNA: TGTGCCAGCTTTCCAGGGGATTCGGACACTGAAGCTTTCTTT. This gives the protein CASFPGDSDTEAFF.

This chain joins TRBV19 and TRBJ2-1, with 8 bases matching TRBD2. The germline V gene has CDR1 LNHDA and CDR2 SQIVND (reference sequence). The CDR3 is 15 residues long. Trimming removed 5 bases from V and 7 bases from J; junction bases left unmatched: 10. CDR3: CASSGSAGVVNEQFF. CDR3 coding DNA: TGTGCCAGTAGTGGGTCAGCGGGGGTGGTTAATGAGCAGTTCTTC.

This chain joins TRBV7-2 and TRBJ1-5; no clear D gene. Per the germline V gene, CDR1 is SGHTA and CDR2 is FQGNSA. The CDR3 extends over 16 amino acids. Trimming cost V 4 bases and J 0 bases, with 13 bases left between them. The chain's CDR3 is CASSSLTGNSNQPQHF. Here the CDR3 DNA reads TGTGCCAGCAGCTCTCTAACGGGTAATAGCAATCAGCCCCAGCATTTT.

The chain has TRBV7-9 and TRBJ2-1; a possible D gene is TRBD1 (7 bases). The CDR3 spans 15 residues. Germline CDR1 is SEHNR and CDR2 is FQNEAQ (reference sequence). Trimming stripped 5 bases from V and 7 bases from J, with 18 bases between. The CDR3 DNA reads as TGTGCCAGCAGCCCACAGGGGACTGTTTCGAATGAGCAGTTCTTC. As protein: CASSPQGTVSNEQFF.

The chain combines TRBV19 with TRBJ2-5, with D unclear. Germline loops: CDR1 LNHDA, CDR2 SQIVND (reference sequence). The CDR3 runs 14 residues. The V end was cut by 6 bases, the J end by 4 bases, with 15 bases between. DNA for the CDR3: TGTGCCAGTAGGCACCGGTATATTGGAGAGACCCAGTACTTC. Translation: CASRHRYIGETQYF. Drawing the rest from reference TRBV19 and TRBJ2-5, the complete variable domain is DGGITQSPKYLFRKEGQNVTLSCEQNLNHDAMYWYRQDPGQGLRLIYYSQIVNDFQKGDIAEGYSVSREKKESFPLTVTSAQKNPTAFYLCASRHRYIGETQYFGPGTRLLVL.

The gene calls are TRBV2 and TRBJ2-1; D unclear. Germline CDR1 SNHLY, CDR2 FYNNEI. V gave up 6 bases and J gave up 6 bases, with 9 bases separating them. The CDR3 is 12 residues long. The CDR3 here is CASRDLGNEQFF. DNA for the CDR3: TGTGCCAGCAGGGACCTCGGCAATGAGCAGTTCTTC.

The chain recombines TRBV7-8 with TRBJ1-5, with TRBD1 matching over 8 bases. J lost 4 bases, V lost 4 bases, and 0 bases had no gene match. CDR1 is SGHVS and CDR2 is FQNEAQ in the germline V gene. There are 13 residues in the CDR3. CDR3 nucleotide sequence: TGTGCCAGCAGCTGGACAGGGAATCAGCCCCAGCATTTT. It translates to CASSWTGNQPQHF. The entire variable domain, with the rest obtained from reference TRBV7-8 and TRBJ1-5, is as follows: GAGVSQSPRYKVAKRGQDVALRCDPISGHVSLFWYQQALGQGPEFLTYFQNEAQLDKSGLPSDRFFAERPEGSVSTLKIQRTQQEDSAVYLCASSWTGNQPQHFGDGTRLSIL.

This chain links TRBV7-3 with TRBJ1-2; D remains unclear. Germline CDR1 and CDR2: SGHTA and FQGTGA. V lost 1 base, J lost 5 bases, and 5 bases lay in between. The CDR3 spans 12 residues. Here the CDR3 reads CASSLMGYGYTF. CDR3 DNA sequence: TGTGCCAGCAGCTTAATGGGTTATGGCTACACCTTC.

The V and J genes are TRBV27 and TRBJ2-3; tentatively, D is TRBD2 (5 bases). Germline V gene sequence: CDR1 MNHEY, CDR2 SMNVEV (reference sequence). The V end was cut by 0 bases, the J end by 2 bases, with 18 bases between. The CDR3 spans 18 residues. The CDR3 reads CASSLSPPGSLLTDTQYF. As DNA, the CDR3 is TGTGCCAGCAGTTTATCGCCCCCGGGGTCCCTCCTCACAGATACGCAGTATTTT.

This chain connects TRBV7-8 to TRBJ2-4; 10 nucleotides line up with TRBD2. The V gene end was trimmed by 2 bases and the J gene end by 1 base; junction bases not matched to a gene: 11. This CDR3 contains 19 residues. Germline values: CDR1 SGHVS, CDR2 FQNEAQ. DNA for the CDR3: TGTGCCAGCAGCTTATCGATACGTGGGACTAGCGTTGCCAAAAACATTCAGTACTTC. Its translation: CASSLSIRGTSVAKNIQYF.

The sample holds a few counts of this clone. The chain uses TRBV6-6 and TRBJ1-6, with TRBD1 as a possible D gene (5 bases). The CDR3 is 15 amino acids. Germline loops: CDR1 MNHNY, CDR2 SVGAGI (reference sequence). Trimming removed 4 bases from V and 7 bases from J, with 14 bases in between. The DNA for the CDR3 is TGTGCCAGCAGTTTAGGGGCCAGATCCAATTCACCCCTCCACTTT. Protein: CASSLGARSNSPLHF.

The rearrangement links TRBV4-3 to TRBJ2-7; 10 nucleotides align to TRBD2. The trim removed 3 bases at V and 0 bases at J, leaving 5 bases unmatched. The CDR3 contains 16 residues. Per germline, CDR1 LGHNA and CDR2 YSLEER. Written as DNA, the CDR3 is TGCGCCAGCAGCCACACACTAGCGGGGTTCTCCTACGAGCAGTACTTC. Protein product: CASSHTLAGFSYEQYF.